Listed below are T cell receptor beta chains from one sample, sequenced in a study of sequential checkpoint blockade in melanoma. Assay used: immunoSEQ multiplex PCR; TCRdb lists only in-frame clones, some missing. Of roughly 5,000 clones listed, around 30% are singletons. Sample: tumor tissue (inferred from file names), taken from a patient given nivolumab and ipilimumab in sequence. The source of these receptors is a human donor with melanoma. Each CDR3 is given with its conserved first and last residue. The D gene is left open where the match is weak. Expanded clones get a size class; other rows say once, few or many, or leave the size out.

CDR3 DNA	CDR3 protein	clone size	CDR3 length	D gene	V gene	J gene
TGTGCCAGTCGGACTAGCGAAATCACCGGGGAGCTGTTTTTT	CASRTSEITGELFF	-	14	TRBD2	TRBV19	TRBJ2-2
TGTGCCAGCAGCTTGGCATTGGGAGGGGGAATGAACACCGGGGAGCTGTTTTTT	CASSLALGGGMNTGELFF	medium-sized	18	-	TRBV11-3	TRBJ2-2
TGTGCCAGCTCACCGTCGGACAGCCCGATGGGCGAGCAGTACTTC	CASSPSDSPMGEQYF	few	15	-	TRBV18	TRBJ2-7
TGTGCCAGCAGTTACCTTGGACTAGCGGGGAATGAGCAGTTCTTC	CASSYLGLAGNEQFF	-	15	TRBD2	TRBV6-8	TRBJ2-1
TGTGCCAGCTCACCATCCTCCGGGACCTACACCGGGGAGCTGTTTTTT	CASSPSSGTYTGELFF	-	16	-	TRBV18	TRBJ2-2
TGCGCCACCGCGAGGGTCTCGGCTGAAGCTTTCTTT	CATARVSAEAFF	-	12	-	TRBV10-2	TRBJ1-1
TGTGCCAGCAGCCCCGACCCCGCTCGAGACACTGAAGCTTTCTTT	CASSPDPARDTEAFF	few	15	-	TRBV9	TRBJ1-1
TGTGCCAGCAGTGAATTAGGCGCCTACTACAATGAGCAGTTCTTC	CASSELGAYYNEQFF	few	15	-	TRBV6-7	TRBJ2-1
TGCGCCAGCAGCCTCATCAGGGAAGAGACCCAGTACTTC	CASSLIREETQYF	few	13	-	TRBV4-1	TRBJ2-5
TGCGCCAGCAGCTTTGGACAGAATGGATGGGGCGGCTACACCTTC	CASSFGQNGWGGYTF	-	15	-	TRBV5-1	TRBJ1-2
TGTGCCAGCAGCGCAACAGGGGAAGGGTATGGCTACACCTTC	CASSATGEGYGYTF	-	14	TRBD1	TRBV9	TRBJ1-2
TGTGCCAGTAGTTTCGGACAGGGTGGATACGAGCAGTACTTC	CASSFGQGGYEQYF	-	14	TRBD1	TRBV19	TRBJ2-7
TGTGCCAGCAGCTTTGACAGGGCTATTAACGGGGAGCTGTTTTTT	CASSFDRAINGELFF	-	15	TRBD1	TRBV11-3	TRBJ2-2
TGTGCCAGCAGTTACGGCAGGGGACAAGAGACCCAGTACTTC	CASSYGRGQETQYF	-	14	-	TRBV6-7	TRBJ2-5
TGTGCCAGCAGCCCGTCGGGGGGCTCTGGGGCCAACGTCCTGACTTTC	CASSPSGGSGANVLTF	few	16	TRBD2	TRBV6-8	TRBJ2-6
TGTGCCAGCAGCCGGACTAGCGGGGACACAGATACGCAGTATTTT	CASSRTSGDTDTQYF	-	15	TRBD2	TRBV7-6	TRBJ2-3
TGTGCCAGCAGTGAAGCGGGGATAAACATTCAGTACTTC	CASSEAGINIQYF	few	13	TRBD2	TRBV9	TRBJ2-4
TGTGCCAGCAGTTCCCCGGGACAGGGGACTGAAGCTTTCTTT	CASSSPGQGTEAFF	few	14	TRBD1	TRBV6-8	TRBJ1-1
TGTGCCAGCAGCTTGGGACAGGACGCCCGCGATTTAAATTCACCCCTCCACTTT	CASSLGQDARDLNSPLHF	-	18	TRBD1	TRBV11-3	TRBJ1-6
TGTGCCAGCTCACCACTGGGACAGGGGCCGGACACCATATATTTT	CASSPLGQGPDTIYF	medium-sized	15	TRBD1	TRBV18	TRBJ1-3
TGCGCCAGCAGCTTGGCCTTGGGGGGACAAGAGACCCAGTACTTC	CASSLALGGQETQYF	-	15	-	TRBV5-1	TRBJ2-5
TGTGCCAGCAGCGCCGGGACTAGTTCCTACGAGCAGTACTTC	CASSAGTSSYEQYF	few	14	TRBD2	TRBV9	TRBJ2-7
TGTGCCAGCAGTTACTCATCGACTAGCGGGGGGGCCTTCAATGAGCAGTTCTTC	CASSYSSTSGGAFNEQFF	-	18	TRBD2	TRBV6-8	TRBJ2-1
TGTGCCACCAGCAGAGATATAGCGGGGGTGGCCCAGTACTTC	CATSRDIAGVAQYF	-	14	TRBD2	TRBV15	TRBJ2-5
TGTGCCAGCAGTTACAAGGCCAGCCGGTCTGGAAACACCATATATTTT	CASSYKASRSGNTIYF	few	16	-	TRBV6-8	TRBJ1-3
TGTGCCAGCAGCCCGGTGGGGGTCTTCGACGAGCAGTACTTC	CASSPVGVFDEQYF	few	14	-	TRBV7-6	TRBJ2-7
TGTGCCAGCAGGACAGGCGCGGCGGACTATGGCTACACCTTC	CASRTGAADYGYTF	few	14	-	TRBV2	TRBJ1-2
TGTGCCAGCTCACCTACGGGAGAGACCCAGTACTTC	CASSPTGETQYF	-	12	-	TRBV18	TRBJ2-5
TGCGCCAGCAGCTTGGGCCCAACGAACACTGAAGCTTTCTTT	CASSLGPTNTEAFF	-	14	-	TRBV5-1	TRBJ1-1
TGCGCCAGCAGCTTGGGGGGGACAGTCGGGGCTTTCTTT	CASSLGGTVGAFF	few	13	TRBD1	TRBV23-1	TRBJ1-1
TGTGCCAGCAGCGAACGACTAGGGTGGGAGACCCAGTACTTC	CASSERLGWETQYF	-	14	-	TRBV7-4	TRBJ2-5
TGTGCCAGCAGTGAGTGGGGGAACTCTGGAAACACCATATATTTT	CASSEWGNSGNTIYF	medium-sized	15	-	TRBV6-8	TRBJ1-3
TGCGCCAGCAGCCAAGTACTCGGGGAGGGGGCGTTGAACACTGAAGCTTTCTTT	CASSQVLGEGALNTEAFF	-	18	TRBD1	TRBV5-1	TRBJ1-1
TGCGCCAGCAGCTGGTCGACAGGGAATGGCTACACCTTC	CASSWSTGNGYTF	once	13	TRBD1	TRBV23-1	TRBJ1-2
TGTGCCAGCAGCCCGGGACTAGCGGGGGGGCCCGGGGAGCTGTTTTTT	CASSPGLAGGPGELFF	-	16	-	TRBV7-5	TRBJ2-2
TGTGCCAGCAGTTACTTCCGTGGGGCTGGTGGCTACACCTTC	CASSYFRGAGGYTF	medium-sized	14	-	TRBV6-8	TRBJ1-2
TGTGCCAGCTCACAGGCCGAGGATGAAAAACTGTTTTTT	CASSQAEDEKLFF	-	13	-	TRBV18	TRBJ1-4
TGTGCCAGCAGCCAATTTAGACAGGGAAGGGGTAATGAAAAACTGTTTTTT	CASSQFRQGRGNEKLFF	many	17	TRBD1	TRBV11-3	TRBJ1-4
TGTGCCAGTAGTATTTGGGACACTAATGAAAAACTGTTTTTT	CASSIWDTNEKLFF	medium-sized	14	-	TRBV19	TRBJ1-4
TGTGCCAGCAGCCTCCGTCTAGCGGGGGAGGGGGAGCAGTTCTTC	CASSLRLAGEGEQFF	-	15	TRBD2	TRBV7-7	TRBJ2-1
TGTGCCAGTACACCCAACGGGGTTTTAGTTTTAGGGGATACGCAGTATTTT	CASTPNGVLVLGDTQYF	-	17	-	TRBV19	TRBJ2-3
TGTGCCAGTAGTATAGGAGGGGGCTACTCCTACGAGCAGTACTTC	CASSIGGGYSYEQYF	-	15	TRBD1	TRBV19	TRBJ2-7